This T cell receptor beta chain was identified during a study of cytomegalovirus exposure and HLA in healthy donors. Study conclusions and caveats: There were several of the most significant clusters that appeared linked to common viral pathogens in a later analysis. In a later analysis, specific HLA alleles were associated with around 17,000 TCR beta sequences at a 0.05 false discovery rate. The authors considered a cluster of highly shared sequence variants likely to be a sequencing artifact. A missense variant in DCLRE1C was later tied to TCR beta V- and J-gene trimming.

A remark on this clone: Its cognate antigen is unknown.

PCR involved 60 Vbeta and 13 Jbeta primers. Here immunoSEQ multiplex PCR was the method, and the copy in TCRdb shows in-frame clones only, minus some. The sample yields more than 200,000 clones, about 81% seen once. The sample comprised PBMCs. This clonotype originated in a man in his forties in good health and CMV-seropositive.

The CDR3 spells CASSYPGTSGRGTDTQYF. CDR3 in DNA: TGTGCCAGCAGCTACCCCGGGACTAGCGGGAGGGGCACAGATACGCAGTATTTT. The gene calls are TRBV7-9 and TRBJ2-3; TRBD2 agrees at 16 bases. Germline V lookup: CDR1 SEHNR, CDR2 FQNEAQ (reference sequence). The V gene end was trimmed by 4 bases and the J gene end by 1 base; junction bases not matched to a gene: 5. This CDR3 has 18 residues.